The sequence of this T cell receptor (beta chain) was determined in a study of vaccination effects on CD4 cells after COVID-19. About the research overall: Samples were taken post-vaccine, and their median timing was 72 days after the second dose. General study findings and limits: Infection- and vaccine-induced clones contracted markedly late after vaccination. Convalescent patients numbered few in the study; early post-infection timepoints were missing entirely.

Germline V gene sequence: CDR1 KGHDR, CDR2 SFDVKD. Trimming cost V 6 bases and J 0 bases, with 8 bases left between them. CDR3 length equals 14 residues. Antigen-specific CD4+ T cells expanded by the ViraFEST assay with viral peptide pools were then sequenced. Once cultured for around 11 days, the cells underwent separation to obtain CD4+ T cells. All study participants received two doses of BNT162b2 or mRNA-1273 vaccine. Half of the medium was exchanged for IL-2 medium on both days 3 and 7. Data came from immunoSEQ multiplex PCR; TCRdb stores just in-frame clones and leaves some out. Seen here are about 81,000 clones, around four fifths observed once, and the top ten hold 1.1%. About this clone: The antigen is unknown.

The sequence was collected from a human donor who received a COVID-19 vaccine. The specimen was CD4+ T cells from PBMCs cultured with HCoV-OC43 spike peptides, collected after COVID-19 vaccination. Subset here: HCoV-OC43 spike overlapping peptide pool stimulation. This sequence joins TRBV24-1 and TRBJ1-5; no definite D call. CDR3 region: CATSKASSNQPQHF. The CDR3 bases are TGTGCCACCAGTAAGGCGAGTAGCAATCAGCCCCAGCATTTT.